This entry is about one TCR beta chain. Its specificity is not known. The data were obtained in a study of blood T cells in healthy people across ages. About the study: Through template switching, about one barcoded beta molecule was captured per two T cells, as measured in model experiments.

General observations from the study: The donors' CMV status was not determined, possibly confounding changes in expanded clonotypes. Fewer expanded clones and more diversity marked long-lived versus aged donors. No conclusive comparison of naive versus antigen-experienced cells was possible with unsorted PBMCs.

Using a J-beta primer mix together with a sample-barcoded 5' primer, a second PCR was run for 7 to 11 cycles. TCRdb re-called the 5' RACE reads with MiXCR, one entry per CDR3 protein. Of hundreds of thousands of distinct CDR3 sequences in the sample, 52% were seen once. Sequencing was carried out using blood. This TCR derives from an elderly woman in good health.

The CDR3 DNA is TGTGCCAGCAGTTACTCCGTTGGGGCTTCCGCCACAGATACGCAGTATTTT. Its translation is CASSYSVGASATDTQYF. The gene calls are TRBV6-5 and TRBJ2-3; possible D gene TRBD1, 5 bases. V shed 0 bases and J shed 2 bases, with 15 bases lying between them. Germline values: CDR1 MNHEY, CDR2 SVGAGI. The CDR3 has 17 residues.